This passage covers 11 T cell receptor beta chains from one sample sequenced in a study of liver allograft versus peripheral blood T cells. The wider study: Intrahepatic T cell receptor repertoires from transplanted livers were compared against repertoires in recipients' peripheral blood.

A single record per CDR3 protein comes from TCRdb applying MiXCR to the reads. Among approximately 12,000 distinct CDR3 sequences listed, around a quarter were seen once. These receptors were taken from a human patient who had a liver transplant. Some T cells here may be from the graft donor.

By share, this clonotype ranks as medium-sized. The V and J genes are TRBV15 and TRBJ2-7; 13 nucleotides match TRBD2. Per the germline V gene, CDR1 is LNHNV and CDR2 is YYDKDF (reference sequence). V was clipped by 2 bases and J by 6 bases; unmatched bases: 1. This CDR3 contains 14 residues. CDR3 bases: TGTGCCACCAGCAGACGACTAGCGGGAGGCGAGCAGTACTTC. Translation: CATSRRLAGGEQYF.

This clonotype was counted between two and nine times. The genes are TRBV19 and TRBJ1-1; no reliable D call. The CDR3 length is 13 residues. Germline V gene data show CDR1 as LNHDA and CDR2 as SQIVND (reference sequence). V lost 3 bases to trimming and J lost 1 base, with 6 bases between them. The CDR3 DNA reads TGTGCCAGTAGTATTGCGGAGAACACTGAAGCTTTCTTT. As protein: CASSIAENTEAFF.

This clonotype was detected a few times. V and J are TRBV20-1 and TRBJ2-3, with a weak D call TRBD2 (6 bases). Germline V CDR1 and CDR2: DFQATT, SNEGSKA (reference sequence). Deletions cut 2 bases from V and 2 bases from J, with 11 bases between. The CDR3 runs to 14 residues. DNA for the CDR3: TGCAGTGCTAGACCCGGGGACTCCACAGATACGCAGTATTTT. It yields the protein CSARPGDSTDTQYF.

The sample holds many counts of this clonotype. V usage is TRBV6-2 or TRBV6-3 and J usage is TRBJ1-5; TRBD1 agrees at 8 bases. Germline assignment: CDR1 MNHEY and CDR2 SVGEGT. The CDR3 totals 16 residues. The V segment lost 5 bases and the J segment 5 bases; nucleotides outside the gene matches: 11. This chain's CDR3 is CASSPPDREWDQPQHF. For the CDR3, the DNA is TGTGCCAGCAGTCCACCGGACAGGGAGTGGGATCAGCCCCAGCATTTT.

Relative to its sample, this clonotype is medium-sized. The chain uses TRBV6-6 and TRBJ1-2; unclear D gene. This CDR3 region has 17 residues. CDR1 is MNHNY and CDR2 is SVGAGI in the germline V gene (reference sequence). V was trimmed by 5 bases and J by 3 bases, leaving 22 bases between them. CDR3 residues: CASSLKGARATHYGYTF. Here the CDR3 DNA reads TGTGCCAGCAGTCTCAAAGGTGCCAGAGCTACACACTATGGCTACACCTTC.

J is TRBJ2-7 and V is TRBV20-1; D ambiguous. Trimming pared 1 base from V and 6 bases from J, leaving 13 bases between. Germline CDR1 reads DFQATT; CDR2 reads SNEGSKA (reference sequence). The CDR3 sequence is 13 residues long. The DNA for the CDR3 is TGCAGTGCTAGAGCATGGGATTCGAGCGAGCAGTACTTC. Its translation: CSARAWDSSEQYF.

This clonotype was seen more than once but under ten times. The chain employs TRBV10-3 and TRBJ1-5, with 7 bases that match TRBD1. CDR3 length: 13 residues. The J segment lost 5 bases and the V segment lost 10 bases, leaving 8 bases of the junction unmatched. In germline, CDR1 is ENHRY, CDR2 SYGVKD. The CDR3 sequence: CASLEGADQPQHF. CDR3 DNA: TGTGCCAGTCTAGAGGGGGCAGATCAGCCCCAGCATTTT.

This rearrangement joins TRBV19 to TRBJ2-7; 14 nucleotides align to TRBD2. The CDR3 consists of 14 residues. J was trimmed by 3 bases and V by 6 bases; bases with no gene match: 1. The V gene's germline CDR1 is LNHDA and CDR2 SQIVND (reference sequence). This CDR3 is CASRGLAGDYEQYF. For the CDR3, the DNA is TGTGCCAGTAGGGGACTAGCGGGAGACTACGAGCAGTACTTC.

Of note for this clonotype: Because it lacks the conserved phenylalanine or tryptophan at the end, this CDR3 is likely a read error. V and J are TRBV7-2 and TRBJ2-3; D could derive from TRBD1 or TRBD2 (5 bases each). V lost 2 bases, J lost 6 bases, and 9 bases lay in between. Looked up from germline, CDR1 is SGHTA and CDR2 is FQGNSA. The CDR3 extends over 13 amino acids. The chain's CDR3 is CASSLTRGDTQYY. Here the CDR3 DNA reads TGTGCCAGCAGCTTAACGAGGGGTGATACGCAGTATTAT.

Note on this clonotype: Germline is not matched at one junction end, which may reflect a read error. The chain carries TRBV20-1 and TRBJ2-7, with TRBD2 matching over 10 bases. The germline V gene encodes CDR1 DFQATT and CDR2 SNEGSKA (reference sequence). This CDR3 region has 14 residues. As DNA, the CDR3 is TGCAGTGCGACAGGGGCTAGCGGGGGATACGGGCAGTACTTC. It is translated as CSATGASGGYGQYF.

This clonotype was recorded a few times. The chain employs TRBV10-3 and TRBJ1-2; D is possibly TRBD1 (6 bases). The CDR3 spans 14 residues. Germline V gene data show CDR1 as ENHRY and CDR2 as SYGVKD. The V end lost 1 base, the J end lost 8 bases, and 14 bases lay between the germline ends. CDR3 amino acids: CAISELFRGPGYTF. In DNA form, the CDR3 reads TGTGCCATCAGTGAGTTGTTCCGGGGGCCAGGCTACACCTTC.